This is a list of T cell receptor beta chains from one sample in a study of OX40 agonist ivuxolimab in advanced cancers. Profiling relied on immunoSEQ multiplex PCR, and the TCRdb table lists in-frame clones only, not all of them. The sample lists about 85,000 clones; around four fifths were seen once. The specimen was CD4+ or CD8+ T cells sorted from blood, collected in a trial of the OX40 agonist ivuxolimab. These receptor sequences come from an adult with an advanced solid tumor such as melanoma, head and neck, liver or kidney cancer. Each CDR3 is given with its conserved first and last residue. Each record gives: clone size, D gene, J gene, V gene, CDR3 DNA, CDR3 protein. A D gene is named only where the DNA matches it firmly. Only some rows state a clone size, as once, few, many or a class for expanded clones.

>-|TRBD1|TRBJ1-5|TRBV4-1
TGCGCCAGCAGCTTCCGACAGGGGAATCAGCCCCAGCATTTT
CASSFRQGNQPQHF
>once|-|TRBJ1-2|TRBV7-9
TGTGCCAGCAGCATCGGCAGGGGCGACTATGGCTACACCTTC
CASSIGRGDYGYTF
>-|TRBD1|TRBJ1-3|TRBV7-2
TGTGCCAGCAGCCGGACAGGGCTCTCTGGAAACACCATATATTTT
CASSRTGLSGNTIYF
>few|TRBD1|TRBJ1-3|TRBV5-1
TGCGCCAGCAGCTCACAGGGGGCAGACTCTGGAAACACCATATATTTT
CASSSQGADSGNTIYF
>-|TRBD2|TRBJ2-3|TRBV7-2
TGTGCCAGCAGCCCCGGGACTAGCGCCGATACGCAGTATTTT
CASSPGTSADTQYF
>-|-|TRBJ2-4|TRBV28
TGTGCCAGTCAGTTCATAGACAAAAACATTCAGTACTTC
CASQFIDKNIQYF
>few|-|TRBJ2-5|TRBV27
TGTGCCAGCAGTTTATCGTGGGGAGAGACCCAGTACTTC
CASSLSWGETQYF
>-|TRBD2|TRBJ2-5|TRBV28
TGTGCCAGCGACGGGGTTACGGGGGGGCCCCTGTACTTC
CASDGVTGGPLYF
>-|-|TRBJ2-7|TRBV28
TGTGCCAGCAGTCTGGGGCGCGAGCAGTACTTC
CASSLGREQYF
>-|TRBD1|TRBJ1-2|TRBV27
TGTGCCAGCAGTCACGACAGGGCTCGGGGCTACACCTTC
CASSHDRARGYTF
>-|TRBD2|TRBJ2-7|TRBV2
TGTGCCAGCAGCCTCCGACTAGCGGGAGGGAACGAGCAGTACTTC
CASSLRLAGGNEQYF
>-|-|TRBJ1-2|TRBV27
TGTGCCAGCAGGGCAGGAATCTATGGCTACACCTTC
CASRAGIYGYTF
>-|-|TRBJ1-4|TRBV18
TGTGCCAGCTCAGCCCCCCTTACAGAAAAACTGTTTTTT
CASSAPLTEKLFF
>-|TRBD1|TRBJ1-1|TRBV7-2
TGTGCCAGCAGCCACGGTCCCGGGACAGGGAACACTGAAGCTTTCTTT
CASSHGPGTGNTEAFF
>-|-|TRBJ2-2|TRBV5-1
TGCGCCAGCAGCTTAACCAGGACCGAGGAACTAGGGGAGCTGTTTTTT
CASSLTRTEELGELFF
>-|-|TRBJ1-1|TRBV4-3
TGCGCCAGCAGCCAAGAATGGGATATCACTGAAGCTTTCTTT
CASSQEWDITEAFF
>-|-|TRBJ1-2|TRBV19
TGTGCCTCCTACTCGGAATCAAACTATGGCTACACCTTC
CASYSESNYGYTF
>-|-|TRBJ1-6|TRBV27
TGTGCCAGCGGTTTAACCTATTCACCCCTCCACTTT
CASGLTYSPLHF
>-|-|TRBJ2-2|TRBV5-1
TGCGCCAGCAGCACCCCCCTGCGGCGGGATGCGAACACCGGGGAGCTGTTTTTT
CASSTPLRRDANTGELFF
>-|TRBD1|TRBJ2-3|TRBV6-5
TGTGCCAGCAGTTACTCAGGACAGGGGGCAACAGATACGCAGTATTTT
CASSYSGQGATDTQYF
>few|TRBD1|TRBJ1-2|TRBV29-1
TGCAGCGCCGGGACAGCCGCTAACTATGGCTACACCTTC
CSAGTAANYGYTF
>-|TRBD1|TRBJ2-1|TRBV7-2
TGTGCCAGCAGCTTAGGTGCTGGGGACAGGGCGAAGAATGAGCAGTTCTTC
CASSLGAGDRAKNEQFF
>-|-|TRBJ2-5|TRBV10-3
TGTGCCATCAGGGACTCCCAGGAGACCCAGTACTTC
CAIRDSQETQYF
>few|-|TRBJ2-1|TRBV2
TGTGCCAGCAGTGAAGGGGACACGACCTACAATGAGCAGTTCTTC
CASSEGDTTYNEQFF
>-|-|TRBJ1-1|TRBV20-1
TGCAGTGCCAGATTTAACACTGAAGCTTTCTTT
CSARFNTEAFF
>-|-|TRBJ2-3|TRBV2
TGTGCCAGCAGTGAAGTAGTTAGCGTGGATACGCAGTATTTT
CASSEVVSVDTQYF
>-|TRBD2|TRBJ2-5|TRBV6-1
TGTGCCAGCAGTGTCTTAGCGGGGTCGGGTCTCCAAGAGACCCAGTACTTC
CASSVLAGSGLQETQYF
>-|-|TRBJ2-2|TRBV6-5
TGTGCCAGCAGTTACTCGTTACGTCAGACCGGGGAGCTGTTTTTT
CASSYSLRQTGELFF
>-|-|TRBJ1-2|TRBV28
TGTGCCAGCAGAGAGGGGGAGATTGGCTACACCTTC
CASREGEIGYTF
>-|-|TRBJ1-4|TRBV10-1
TGCGCCAGCGCGAGATGGGGCAGCGATAATGAAAAACTGTTTTTT
CASARWGSDNEKLFF
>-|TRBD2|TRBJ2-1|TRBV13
TGTGCCAGCAGCCTGTCTCATCGGGGGGTGAATGAGCAGTTCTTC
CASSLSHRGVNEQFF
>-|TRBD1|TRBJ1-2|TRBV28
TGTGCCAGCGTATACTCCAGGGGGCAGGGCTATGGCTACACCTTC
CASVYSRGQGYGYTF
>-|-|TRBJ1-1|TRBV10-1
TGCGCCAGCAGATTTACGGGACCCCCAAGCACTGAAGCTTTCTTT
CASRFTGPPSTEAFF
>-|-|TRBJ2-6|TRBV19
TGTGCCAGTAGTTCGACAGAAAAGAGCTCTGGGGCCAACGTCCTGACTTTC
CASSSTEKSSGANVLTF
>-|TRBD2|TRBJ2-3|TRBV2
TGTGCCAGCAGTGACCCAAGCGGGGGCACAGATACGCAGTATTTT
CASSDPSGGTDTQYF
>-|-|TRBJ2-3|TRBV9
TGTGCCAGCAGCGCGTCGCCGGGGGCAGCCGATACGCAGTATTTT
CASSASPGAADTQYF
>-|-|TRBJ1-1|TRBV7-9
TGTGCCAGCACGAACACTGAAGCTTTCTTT
CASTNTEAFF
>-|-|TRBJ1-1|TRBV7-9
TGTGCCAGCAGCTTACAGGGGCCCGTTTCAGAAGCTTTCTTT
CASSLQGPVSEAFF
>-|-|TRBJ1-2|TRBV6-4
TGTGCCAGCAGTGAGGGTTTGGGGAAGAACTATGGCTACACCTTC
CASSEGLGKNYGYTF
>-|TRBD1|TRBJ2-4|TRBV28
TGTGCCAGCAGTCGCCCGGGACAGAGAGTCATTCAGTACTTC
CASSRPGQRVIQYF
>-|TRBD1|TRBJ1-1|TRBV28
TGTGCCAGCAGAACGACAGGGGGCCTGAACACTGAAGCTTTCTTT
CASRTTGGLNTEAFF
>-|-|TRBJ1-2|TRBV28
TGTGCCAGCAGTTTATCGAAGGAAGGCTACACCTTC
CASSLSKEGYTF
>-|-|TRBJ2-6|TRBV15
TGTGCCACCAGCCGCGACGGACGGGGCTCTGGGGCCAACGTCCTGACTTTC
CATSRDGRGSGANVLTF
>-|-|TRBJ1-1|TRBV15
TGTGCCACCAGCAGAGCACTGGGATTTAAACTAGCGAACACTGAAGCTTTCTTT
CATSRALGFKLANTEAFF
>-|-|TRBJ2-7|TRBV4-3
TGCGCCAGCAGCCTTGTAGGGGGGGGCCCCTACGAGCAGTACTTC
CASSLVGGGPYEQYF
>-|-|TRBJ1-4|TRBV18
TGTGCCAGCACCGAGGTGGCAACTAATGAAAAACTGTTTTTT
CASTEVATNEKLFF
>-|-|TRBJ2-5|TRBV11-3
TGTGCCAGCAGCTGGCTTCGAGGTACCCAGTACTTC
CASSWLRGTQYF
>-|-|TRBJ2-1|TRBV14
TGTGCCAGCAGCATCCAGGGCTATGAGCAGTTCTTC
CASSIQGYEQFF
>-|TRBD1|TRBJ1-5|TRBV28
TGTGCCAGCAGTTTCCTAGGGACAGGGAAATTGGTTCAGCCCCAGCATTTT
CASSFLGTGKLVQPQHF
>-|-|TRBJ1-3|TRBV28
TGTGCCAGCAGTTTATTACACCTCTCTGGAAACACCATATATTTT
CASSLLHLSGNTIYF
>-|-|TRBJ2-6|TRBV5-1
TGCGCCAGCAGCTTGGCCCTGGACACGCTCTCTGGGGCCAACGTCCTGACTTTC
CASSLALDTLSGANVLTF